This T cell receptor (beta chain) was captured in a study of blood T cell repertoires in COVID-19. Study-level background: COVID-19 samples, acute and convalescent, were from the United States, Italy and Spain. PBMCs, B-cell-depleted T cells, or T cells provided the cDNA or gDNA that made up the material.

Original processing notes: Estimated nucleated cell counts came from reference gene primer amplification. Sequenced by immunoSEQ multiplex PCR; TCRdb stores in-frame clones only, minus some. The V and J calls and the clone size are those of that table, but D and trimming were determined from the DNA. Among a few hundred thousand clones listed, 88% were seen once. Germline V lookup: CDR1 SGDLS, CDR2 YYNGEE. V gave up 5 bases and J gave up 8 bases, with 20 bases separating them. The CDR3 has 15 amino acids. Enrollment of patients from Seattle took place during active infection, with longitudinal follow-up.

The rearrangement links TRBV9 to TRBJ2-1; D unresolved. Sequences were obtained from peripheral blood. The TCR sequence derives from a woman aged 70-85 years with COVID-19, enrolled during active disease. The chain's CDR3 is CASRYEESLIHEQFF. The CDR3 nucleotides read TGTGCCAGCAGGTACGAGGAGTCCTTGATTCATGAGCAGTTCTTC. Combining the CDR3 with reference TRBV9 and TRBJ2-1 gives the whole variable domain DSGVTQTPKHLITATGQRVTLRCSPRSGDLSVYWYQQSLDQGLQFLIQYYNGEERAKGNILERFSAQQFPDLHSELNLSSLELGDSALYFCASRYEESLIHEQFFGPGTRLTVL.